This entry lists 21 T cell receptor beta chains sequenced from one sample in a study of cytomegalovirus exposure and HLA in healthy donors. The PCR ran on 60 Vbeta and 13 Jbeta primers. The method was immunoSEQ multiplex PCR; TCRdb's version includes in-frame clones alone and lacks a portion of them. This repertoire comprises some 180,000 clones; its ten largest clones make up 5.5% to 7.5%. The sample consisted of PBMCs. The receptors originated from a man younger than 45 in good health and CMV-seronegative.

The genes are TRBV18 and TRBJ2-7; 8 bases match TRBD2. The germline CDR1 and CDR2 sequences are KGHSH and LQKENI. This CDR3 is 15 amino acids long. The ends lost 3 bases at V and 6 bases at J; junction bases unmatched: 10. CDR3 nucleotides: TGTGCCAGCTCACCGCCCGGGACTAGTAGACGCGAGCAGTACTTC. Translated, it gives CASSPPGTSRREQYF. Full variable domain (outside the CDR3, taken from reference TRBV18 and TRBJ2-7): NAGVMQNPRHLVRRRGQEARLRCSPMKGHSHVYWYRQLPEEGLKFMVYLQKENIIDESGMPKERFSAEFPKEGPSILRIQQVVRGDSAAYFCASSPPGTSRREQYFGPGTRLTVT.

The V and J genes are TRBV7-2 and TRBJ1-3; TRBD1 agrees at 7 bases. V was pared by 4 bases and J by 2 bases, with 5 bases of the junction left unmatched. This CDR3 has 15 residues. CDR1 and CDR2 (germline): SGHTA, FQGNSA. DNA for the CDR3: TGTGCCAGCAGCTCTCACAGGGGCCCTGGAAACACCATATATTTT. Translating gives CASSSHRGPGNTIYF.

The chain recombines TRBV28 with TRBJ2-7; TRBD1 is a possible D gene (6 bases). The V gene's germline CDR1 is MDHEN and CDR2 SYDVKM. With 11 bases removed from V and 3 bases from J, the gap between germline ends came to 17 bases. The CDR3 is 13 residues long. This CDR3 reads CAAQKGQNYEQYF. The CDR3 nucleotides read TGTGCCGCCCAAAAGGGACAAAACTACGAGCAGTACTTC. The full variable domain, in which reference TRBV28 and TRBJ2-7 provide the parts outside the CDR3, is DVKVTQSSRYLVKRTGEKVFLECVQDMDHENMFWYRQDPGLGLRLIYFSYDVKMKEKGDIPEGYSVSREKKERFSLILESASTNQTSMYLCAAQKGQNYEQYFGPGTRLTVT.

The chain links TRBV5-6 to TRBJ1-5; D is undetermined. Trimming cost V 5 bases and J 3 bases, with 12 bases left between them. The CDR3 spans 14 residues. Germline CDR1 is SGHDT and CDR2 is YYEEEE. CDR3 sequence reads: CASSTGFVNQPQHF. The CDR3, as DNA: TGTGCCAGCAGTACGGGGTTCGTCAATCAGCCCCAGCATTTT.

CDR3 sequence: CASSFQAASREQYF. In DNA, the CDR3 is TGTGCCAGCAGCTTTCAGGCCGCCTCCAGGGAGCAGTACTTC. V and J are TRBV11-3 and TRBJ2-7; D is unresolved. The CDR3 has 14 residues. CDR1 is SGHNT, CDR2 YENEEA, per germline. The V end lost 3 bases, the J end lost 7 bases, and 16 bases lay between the germline ends.

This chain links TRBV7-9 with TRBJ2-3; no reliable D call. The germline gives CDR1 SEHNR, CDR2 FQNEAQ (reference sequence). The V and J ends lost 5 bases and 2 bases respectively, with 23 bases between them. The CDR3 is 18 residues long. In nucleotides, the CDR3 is TGTGCCAGCAGCCCCCCTCCGCGACAAAGACCTACCACAGATACGCAGTATTTT. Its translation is CASSPPPRQRPTTDTQYF. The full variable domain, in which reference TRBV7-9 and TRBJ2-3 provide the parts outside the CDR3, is DTGVSQNPRHKITKRGQNVTFRCDPISEHNRLYWYRQTLGQGPEFLTYFQNEAQLEKSRLLSDRFSAERPKGSFSTLEIQRTEQGDSAMYLCASSPPPRQRPTTDTQYFGPGTRLTVL.

The CDR3 DNA reads TGCGCCAGCAGTGAGGGTCAGGGAAACACTGAAGCTTTCTTT. Protein: CASSEGQGNTEAFF. The chain is built from TRBV10-2 and TRBJ1-1, with a tentative D call TRBD1 (5 bases). V was shortened by 2 bases and J by 2 bases, with 9 bases between the two germline ends. CDR1 is WSHSY, CDR2 SAAADI, per germline. This CDR3 spans 14 amino acids.

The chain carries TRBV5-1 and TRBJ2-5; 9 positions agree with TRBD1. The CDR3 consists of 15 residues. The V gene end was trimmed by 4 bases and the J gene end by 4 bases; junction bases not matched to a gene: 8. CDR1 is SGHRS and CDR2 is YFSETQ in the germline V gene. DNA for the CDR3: TGCGCCAGCAGCGTAGGACAGGGGAGGGCAGAGACCCAGTACTTC. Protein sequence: CASSVGQGRAETQYF.

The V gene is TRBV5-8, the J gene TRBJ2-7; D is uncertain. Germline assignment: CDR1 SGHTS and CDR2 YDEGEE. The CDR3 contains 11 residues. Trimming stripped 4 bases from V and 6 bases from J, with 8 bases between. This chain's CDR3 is CASSTFGEQYF. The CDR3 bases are TGTGCCAGCAGCACCTTCGGCGAGCAGTACTTC.

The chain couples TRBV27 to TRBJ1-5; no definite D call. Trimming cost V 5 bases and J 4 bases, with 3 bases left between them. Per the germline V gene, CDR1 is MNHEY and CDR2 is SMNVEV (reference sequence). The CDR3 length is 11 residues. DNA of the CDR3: TGTGCCAGCAGTCCTAATCAGCCCCAGCATTTT. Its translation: CASSPNQPQHF.

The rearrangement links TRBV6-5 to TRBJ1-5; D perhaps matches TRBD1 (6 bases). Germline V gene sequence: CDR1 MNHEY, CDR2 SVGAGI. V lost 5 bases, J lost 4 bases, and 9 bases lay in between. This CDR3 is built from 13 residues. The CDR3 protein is CASSRTENQPQHF. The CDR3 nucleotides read TGTGCCAGCAGTCGGACAGAAAATCAGCCCCAGCATTTT.

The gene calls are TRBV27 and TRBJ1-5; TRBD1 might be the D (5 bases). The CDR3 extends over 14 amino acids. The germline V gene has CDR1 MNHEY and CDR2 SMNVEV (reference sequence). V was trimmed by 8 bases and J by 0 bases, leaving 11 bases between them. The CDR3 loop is CASGLQVSNQPQHF. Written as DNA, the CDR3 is TGTGCCAGCGGGTTACAGGTTAGCAATCAGCCCCAGCATTTT.

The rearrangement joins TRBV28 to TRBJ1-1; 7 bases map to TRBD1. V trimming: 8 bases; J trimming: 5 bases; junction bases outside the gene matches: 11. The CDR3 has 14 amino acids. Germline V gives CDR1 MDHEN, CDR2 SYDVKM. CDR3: CASVNQGDWTEAFF. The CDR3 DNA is TGTGCCAGCGTCAACCAGGGGGATTGGACTGAAGCTTTCTTT.

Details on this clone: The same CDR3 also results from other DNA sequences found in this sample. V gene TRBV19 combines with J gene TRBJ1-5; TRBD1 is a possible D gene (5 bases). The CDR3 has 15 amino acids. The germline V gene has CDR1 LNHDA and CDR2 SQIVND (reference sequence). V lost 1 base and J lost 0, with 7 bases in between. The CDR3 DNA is TGTGCCAGTAGTATAGGACAGTATAGCAATCAGCCCCAGCATTTT. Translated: CASSIGQYSNQPQHF.

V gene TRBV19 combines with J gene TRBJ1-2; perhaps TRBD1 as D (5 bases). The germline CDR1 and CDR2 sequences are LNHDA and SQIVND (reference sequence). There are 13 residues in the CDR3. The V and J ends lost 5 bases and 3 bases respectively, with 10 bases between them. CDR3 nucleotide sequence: TGTGCCAGTAGTGTTACAGGCGACTATGGCTACACCTTC. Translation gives CASSVTGDYGYTF.

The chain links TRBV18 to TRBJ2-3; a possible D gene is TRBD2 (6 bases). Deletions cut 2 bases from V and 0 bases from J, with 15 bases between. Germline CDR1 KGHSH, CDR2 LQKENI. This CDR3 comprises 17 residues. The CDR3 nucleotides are TGTGCCAGCTCACCAAAGTGGCGGGACGCTAGCACAGATACGCAGTATTTT. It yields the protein CASSPKWRDASTDTQYF.

CDR3 bases: TGTGTCAGAAGCTCGTCCAGGGGCCATCCAGACCCCATGAACACTGAAGCTTTCTTT. Its protein product is CVRSSSRGHPDPMNTEAFF. The V call is TRBV7-5, the J call TRBJ1-1; the D segment call TRBD1 is taken from the table without a DNA check. TRBV7-5 is an annotated pseudogene. The CDR3 contains 19 residues.

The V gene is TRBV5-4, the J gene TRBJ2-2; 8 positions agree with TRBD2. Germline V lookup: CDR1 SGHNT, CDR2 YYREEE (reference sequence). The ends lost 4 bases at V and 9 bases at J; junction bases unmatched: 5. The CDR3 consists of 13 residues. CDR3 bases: TGTGCCAGCAGCCTCGGACTAGCCAGGGAGCTGTTTTTT. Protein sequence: CASSLGLARELFF.

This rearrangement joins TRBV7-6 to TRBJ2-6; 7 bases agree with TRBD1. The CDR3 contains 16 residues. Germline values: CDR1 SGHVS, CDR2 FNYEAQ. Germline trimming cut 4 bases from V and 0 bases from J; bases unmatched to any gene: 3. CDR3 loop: CASSSGQASGANVLTF. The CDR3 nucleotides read TGTGCCAGCAGCTCCGGACAGGCCTCTGGGGCCAACGTCCTGACTTTC.

CDR3 residues: CASTMSRASGASEVQYF. The CDR3 DNA reads TGTGCCAGCACTATGTCGCGGGCTAGCGGAGCCTCCGAGGTCCAGTACTTC. The chain has TRBV7-9 and TRBJ2-5; TRBD2 agrees at 7 bases. With V trimmed by 7 bases and J by 10 bases, 24 bases remained unmatched. The germline gives CDR1 SEHNR, CDR2 FQNEAQ (reference sequence). The CDR3 length is 17 residues.

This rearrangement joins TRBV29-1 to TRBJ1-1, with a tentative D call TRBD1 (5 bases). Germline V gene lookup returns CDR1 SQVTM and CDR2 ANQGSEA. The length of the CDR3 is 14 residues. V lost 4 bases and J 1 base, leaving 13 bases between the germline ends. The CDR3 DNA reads TGCAGCGTTGTAAGGGGTCAGACGAACACTGAAGCTTTCTTT. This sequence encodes CSVVRGQTNTEAFF.